This note documents a single T cell receptor beta chain sequence. The sample holds many counts of this clonotype. Its antigen is currently not known. The record has no base qualities; no much larger clone is one base away. The data were taken from a study of T cells after yellow fever vaccination (dated 2019 in TCRdb). In the study overall: The SMART-Seq v4 Ultra Low Input RNA kit was used to prepare libraries from fractions with low cell numbers. Blood was collected at multiple timepoints before and after primary and secondary immunization, and bulk PBMC replicates and cell subsets were isolated. Two healthy male donors made up the cohort, one aged 18 to 29 years and the other aged 30 to 40 years. To follow T-cell clones before and after primary and booster YFV17D yellow fever vaccination, bulk TCR alpha and beta repertoires were sequenced over time. Overall study results and their limits: After the booster, most clones that had expanded after primary vaccination were detected again (nearly 98% of CD4 and over 75% of CD8), suggesting broad maintenance of memory. Computational filtering was required because FACS-sorted repertoires could contain abundant contaminating clonotypes from the bulk population. Because the study included only a couple of donors, the extent to which the findings can be generalized is limited. The secondary T-cell response was weaker than the primary response but faster, peaking on day 5 instead of day 15. A small share of clonotypes occurred in both CD4 and CD8 compartments, likely arising from convergent recombination.

Per the germline V gene, SGHRS is the CDR1 and YFSETQ is the CDR2. The CDR3 spans 14 residues, from the cysteine through the phenylalanine. Only the CDR3 DNA is retained, 42 bases long and in frame from the first base. V drops 1 base and J drops 0 bases, leaving 7 bases in between. TCR cDNA was synthesized by 5'RACE template switching, through which a universal primer site and unique molecular identifiers were introduced. Priming for cDNA synthesis came from both the TCR alpha and TCR beta constant segments. Library amplification used two PCR steps, and the second PCR step added sample barcodes and sequencing adapters. Sequencing of libraries was performed on Illumina HiSeq 2500 (2x100 bp) or NovaSeq (2x150 bp). Turning to the authors' computational methods: Demultiplexing of reads and collapsing into UMI consensus sequences were performed with MIGEC, and V(D)J alignment was carried out with MiXCR. Using edgeR on replicate PBMC samples, clonotypes were called vaccine-responding if FDR was below 0.01 and the log2 fold change was above 5 up to day 15. CD4 or CD8 identity was assigned to each bulk clonotype according to whether the clonotype was present at higher abundance in the sequenced CD4 repertoire or the sequenced CD8 repertoire. TCRdb redid the processing of the public reads, applying fastp at Q25 and MiXCR, and retained in-frame beta chains. For every CDR3 protein sequence, its rows merge into one entry that carries the most common genes and DNA. TCRdb, not the authors, supplied the V and J calls. This sample is represented by nearly 350,000 distinct CDR3 sequences; about 8.3% of them were singletons. The top ten clonotypes cover approximately 15% of the sample.

Reading the label with the study, this specimen's treatment or condition is: live attenuated yellow fever vaccine strain. Two biological replicates of bulk PBMCs were collected at each blood-draw timepoint. PBMCs were isolated from peripheral blood using a standard Ficoll-Paque protocol. TriZol was used to extract RNA from bulk PBMCs, CD4 and CD8 fractions, and dextramer-positive and dextramer-negative fractions. The receptor's source is a man aged 18 to 35 who received the YFV17D yellow fever vaccine. The chain uses TRBV5-1 and TRBJ1-1; no D gene is confidently identified. The specimen was PBMCs, collected about 41 days after the first yellow fever vaccination. The CDR3 protein: CASSLWRMNTEAFF. The DNA sequence reads TGCGCCAGCAGCTTGTGGCGAATGAACACTGAAGCTTTCTTT.